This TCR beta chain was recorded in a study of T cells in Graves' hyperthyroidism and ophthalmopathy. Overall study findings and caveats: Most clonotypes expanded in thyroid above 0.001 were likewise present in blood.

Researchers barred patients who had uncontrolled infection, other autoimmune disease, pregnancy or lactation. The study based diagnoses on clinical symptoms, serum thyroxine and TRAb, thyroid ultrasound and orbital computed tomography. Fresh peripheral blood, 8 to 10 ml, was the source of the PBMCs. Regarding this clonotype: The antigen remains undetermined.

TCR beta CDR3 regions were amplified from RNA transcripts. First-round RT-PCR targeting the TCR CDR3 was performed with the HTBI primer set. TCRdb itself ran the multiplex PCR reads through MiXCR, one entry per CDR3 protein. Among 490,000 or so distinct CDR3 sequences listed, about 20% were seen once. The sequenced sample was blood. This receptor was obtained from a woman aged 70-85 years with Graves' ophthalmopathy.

The CDR3 loop reads CASGLDVVTEAFF. CDR3 nucleotides: TGCGCCAGCGGCCTGGACGTAGTCACTGAAGCTTTCTTT. The chain couples TRBV5-1 to TRBJ1-1; no reliable D call. CDR1 is SGHRS, CDR2 YFSETQ, per germline. The CDR3 totals 13 residues. V was pared by 7 bases and J by 4 bases, with 14 bases between.